These 31 T cell receptor beta chains came from one sample sequenced in a study of response to subunit inactivated influenza vaccine. TCRdb reanalysed the RT-PCR reads using MiXCR and keeps one entry per CDR3 protein. In the table there are 400,000 to 550,000 distinct CDR3 sequences, over 25% of which are singletons. The sequences come from CD4+ T cells sorted from PBMCs, collected 5 days after vaccination. These receptors all stem from a man between 50 and 59 years old who received an inactivated influenza vaccine.

This clonotype has only a few counts. The chain couples TRBV20-1 to TRBJ2-3; D not certain. The V gene lost 1 base and the J gene lost 0 bases, with 8 bases spanning the gap. Germline CDR1 and CDR2: DFQATT and SNEGSKA (reference sequence). The CDR3 spans 14 residues. The CDR3 region is CSARAVGSTDTQYF. CDR3 in DNA: TGCAGTGCTAGAGCGGTGGGGAGCACAGATACGCAGTATTTT.

This clonotype was detected only a few times. The chain has TRBV10-3 and TRBJ2-2; D is perhaps TRBD2 (6 bases). This CDR3 comprises 15 residues. V was pared by 0 bases and J by 6 bases, with 11 bases between. Germline loops: CDR1 ENHRY, CDR2 SYGVKD. DNA for the CDR3: TGTGCCATCAGTGAGTCGGCACTAGCTCCCGGGGAGCTGTTTTTT. It codes for CAISESALAPGELFF.

The rearrangement links TRBV25-1 to TRBJ2-1; 14 bases agree with TRBD2. Trimming at V came to 1 base and at J to 9 bases, leaving 5 bases not matched to a gene. The CDR3 has 16 amino acids. Per the germline V gene, CDR1 is MGHDK and CDR2 is SYGVNS. The CDR3 spells CASSEFMTSGRVEQFF. DNA of the CDR3: TGTGCCAGCAGTGAATTTATGACTAGCGGGAGGGTTGAGCAGTTCTTC.

The sample holds a few counts of this clonotype. The chain combines TRBV12-3 or TRBV12-4 with TRBJ2-7; D gene unclear. Trimming removed 2 bases from V and 2 bases from J, with 10 bases in between. This CDR3 contains 14 residues. This chain's CDR3 is CASSLKVDAYEQYF. The CDR3 DNA reads as TGTGCCAGCAGTTTAAAAGTGGACGCCTACGAGCAGTACTTC.

CDR3 DNA sequence: TGTGCCATCGATACCGGGACAGGACTCTCCAATGAGCAGTTCTTC. As protein: CAIDTGTGLSNEQFF. The chain joins TRBV24-1 to TRBJ2-1, with 8 bases aligning to TRBD1. The V gene's germline CDR1 is KGHDR and CDR2 SFDVKD. The junction had 14 bases not matched to a gene; V was cut back by 11 bases and J by 6 bases. This CDR3 contains 15 residues.

The rearrangement links TRBV15 to TRBJ2-7, with no clear D. The CDR3 consists of 12 residues. V was trimmed by 4 bases and J by 6 bases, leaving 10 bases between them. Germline-derived CDR1 and CDR2 are LNHNV and YYDKDF (reference sequence). The CDR3 protein is CATSKRRGEQYF. The CDR3 nucleotides read TGTGCCACCAGCAAACGCCGCGGCGAGCAGTACTTC.

The chain carries TRBV10-3 and TRBJ1-2; D call uncertain. With 8 bases removed from V and 6 bases from J, the gap between germline ends came to 13 bases. The CDR3 totals 12 residues. In germline, CDR1 is ENHRY, CDR2 SYGVKD. The CDR3 nucleotides are TGTGCCATCGGGAGCATTGTGGATGGCTACACCTTC. This encodes CAIGSIVDGYTF.

The rearrangement uses TRBV5-1 and TRBJ2-3; the D gene is possibly TRBD2 (6 bases). Germline V gene lookup returns CDR1 SGHRS and CDR2 YFSETQ. Trimming removed 5 bases at V and 0 bases at J, with 25 bases between. There are 19 residues in the CDR3. The CDR3 DNA reads as TGCGCCAGCAGTCCAGAGGGTACCCGGGAGAAAACTAGCACAGATACGCAGTATTTT. It codes for CASSPEGTREKTSTDTQYF.

This clonotype has only one observation. The chain is built from TRBV12-3 or TRBV12-4 and TRBJ1-3; D is perhaps TRBD1 (5 bases). The V end lost 4 bases, the J end lost 4 bases, and 17 bases lay between the germline ends. The CDR3 consists of 16 residues. The CDR3 loop reads CASSSRQPWSGNTIYF. The CDR3 coding sequence is TGTGCCAGCAGTTCCCGACAGCCGTGGAGCGGAAACACCATATATTTT.

This clonotype was seen only once. The J gene is TRBJ2-5, the V gene TRBV5-1; no clear D. CDR1 and CDR2 (germline): SGHRS, YFSETQ. This CDR3 is built from 15 residues. Trimming removed 4 bases from V and 4 bases from J, with 17 bases in between. CDR3 DNA sequence: TGCGCCAGCAGCCCCTCGGGCCTTGGAGCAGAGACCCAGTACTTC. Protein: CASSPSGLGAETQYF.

V gene TRBV10-3 combines with J gene TRBJ1-5; TRBD1 matches 10 bases. Germline V CDR1 and CDR2: ENHRY, SYGVKD. After removal of 10 bases from V and 8 bases from J, the junction contained 2 bases not matched to a gene. This CDR3 is built from 11 residues. CDR3 DNA: TGTGCCACCGGGACAGGGGAGCCCCAGCATTTT. It is translated as CATGTGEPQHF.

The rearrangement joins TRBV6-2 or TRBV6-3 to TRBJ2-4; unclear D gene. Trimming cost V 8 bases and J 7 bases, with 6 bases left between them. The CDR3 has 10 residues. In germline, CDR1 is MNHEY, CDR2 SVGEGT. The CDR3 here is CASGENIQYF. For the CDR3, the DNA is TGTGCCAGCGGCGAGAACATTCAGTACTTC.

Written as DNA, the CDR3 is TGCAGTGGACGAGGACAGGGAACAGATACGCAGTATTTT. This gives the protein CSGRGQGTDTQYF. The chain links TRBV20-1 to TRBJ2-3, with 8 bases identical to TRBD1. This CDR3 has 13 amino acids. The ends lost 7 bases at V and 3 bases at J; junction bases unmatched: 6. Germline CDR1 and CDR2: DFQATT and SNEGSKA (reference sequence).

This clonotype was observed a handful of times. The chain couples TRBV5-1 to TRBJ2-1, with D tentatively TRBD2 (6 bases). Germline V gene sequence: CDR1 SGHRS, CDR2 YFSETQ. Trimming removed 4 bases at V and 4 bases at J, with 24 bases between. The CDR3 covers 18 residues. CDR3 loop: CASSRDRFGSGGYNEQFF. The CDR3 DNA is TGCGCCAGCAGCCGGGATCGTTTTGGGAGTGGAGGGTACAATGAGCAGTTCTTC.

The chain uses TRBV7-9 and TRBJ2-3, with D tentatively TRBD1 (5 bases). Trimming took 5 bases from V and 5 from J, leaving 23 bases between them. Germline V gives CDR1 SEHNR, CDR2 FQNEAQ (reference sequence). The CDR3 has 17 amino acids. In DNA, the CDR3 is TGTGCCAGCAGCCCCCCAGGGTGGAAAAGTGGGCAAGATACGCAGTATTTT. Translated, it gives CASSPPGWKSGQDTQYF.

This clonotype was recorded a few times. The V call is TRBV6-5, the J call TRBJ2-5, with 9 bases that match TRBD1. V lost 4 bases to trimming and J lost 3 bases; unmatched junction nucleotides: 9. This CDR3 has 16 amino acids. Germline CDR1 MNHEY, CDR2 SVGAGI. The DNA of the CDR3 is TGTGCCAGCAGTTCATTGACAGGGGGGATGAAAGAGACCCAGTACTTC. Translation: CASSSLTGGMKETQYF.

Only a few counts were recorded for this clonotype. The chain has TRBV7-2 and TRBJ1-6; the match to TRBD1 covers 8 bases. This CDR3 is 16 amino acids long. Germline CDR1 is SGHTA and CDR2 is FQGNSA. V gave up 5 bases and J gave up 4 bases; unmatched junction bases: 7. Here the CDR3 reads CASSRQGTSYNSPLHF. CDR3 bases: TGTGCCAGCAGCCGACAGGGGACGAGTTATAATTCACCCCTCCACTTT.

V and J are TRBV6-2 or TRBV6-3 and TRBJ1-1; 9 bases fit TRBD1. Germline trimming cut 1 base from V and 0 bases from J; bases unmatched to any gene: 3. Germline V CDR1 and CDR2: MNHEY, SVGEGT. CDR3 length equals 16 residues. The chain's CDR3 is CASSYLQGAMNTEAFF. CDR3 bases: TGTGCCAGCAGTTACTTACAGGGGGCGATGAACACTGAAGCTTTCTTT.

This clonotype was counted only a few times. V and J are TRBV6-1 and TRBJ2-1; D possibly corresponds to TRBD2 (5 bases). The length of the CDR3 is 14 residues. Germline lookup yields CDR1 MNHNS and CDR2 SASEGT. With 3 bases removed from V and 3 bases from J, the gap between germline ends came to 9 bases. For the CDR3, the DNA is TGTGCCAGCAGTGATGGACTTGGCTACAATGAGCAGTTCTTC. Protein sequence: CASSDGLGYNEQFF.

This rearrangement joins TRBV24-1 to TRBJ2-3, with 10 nucleotides matching TRBD2. J gave up 6 bases and V 9 bases, and 11 bases lay outside the gene matches. The CDR3 has 15 residues. Germline loops: CDR1 KGHDR, CDR2 SFDVKD. Here the CDR3 reads CATGVASGSPDTQYF. The CDR3 nucleotides read TGTGCCACCGGGGTAGCTAGCGGGAGCCCTGATACGCAGTATTTT.

The chain employs TRBV10-3 and TRBJ1-2; D is undetermined. The germline gives CDR1 ENHRY, CDR2 SYGVKD. Trimming cost V 1 base and J 6 bases, with 6 bases left between them. This CDR3 has 12 residues. CDR3 DNA sequence: TGTGCCATCAGTGAGTATGCAGATGGCTACACCTTC. This encodes CAISEYADGYTF.

Only a few counts were recorded for this clonotype. The chain combines TRBV5-1 with TRBJ2-5, with TRBD1 matching 8 bases. The CDR3 spans 15 residues. Unmatched junction bases numbered 11, after V lost 5 bases and J lost 5 bases. Per germline, CDR1 SGHRS and CDR2 YFSETQ. CDR3 region: CASRALLNRGETQYF. The CDR3 DNA is TGCGCCAGCAGAGCCCTCCTGAACAGGGGGGAGACCCAGTACTTC.

The V and J genes are TRBV7-8 and TRBJ2-5, with 8 bases that match TRBD2. V was clipped by 5 bases and J by 4 bases; unmatched bases: 6. From germline, CDR1 is SGHVS and CDR2 FQNEAQ. This CDR3 contains 14 residues. CDR3 nucleotide sequence: TGTGCCAGCAGCCCTCCGACTAGCGTAGAGACCCAGTACTTC. It is translated as CASSPPTSVETQYF.

V and J are TRBV5-1 and TRBJ2-7; D remains ambiguous. CDR1 is SGHRS and CDR2 is YFSETQ in the germline V gene. Trimming took off 5 bases at V and 0 bases at J, with 12 bases between the two ends. The CDR3 loop spans 14 amino acids. CDR3 region: CASRVDQFSYEQYF. In DNA form, the CDR3 reads TGCGCCAGCAGGGTGGACCAATTCTCCTACGAGCAGTACTTC.

The table lists this clonotype with a few counts. This CDR3 reads CASSLYLRTSGDNEQFF. The CDR3 nucleotides read TGCGCCAGCAGCTTGTATCTCCGGACTAGCGGGGACAATGAGCAGTTCTTC. V usage is TRBV5-1 and J usage is TRBJ2-1; 12 bases agree with TRBD2. Germline V gene lookup returns CDR1 SGHRS and CDR2 YFSETQ. This CDR3 comprises 17 residues. With V trimmed by 1 base and J by 5 bases, 7 bases remained unmatched.

V gene TRBV7-2 combines with J gene TRBJ2-5, with 7 bases lining up with TRBD2. CDR3 length equals 16 residues. V shed 5 bases and J 4 bases; nucleotides not matched to a gene: 13. The germline gives CDR1 SGHTA, CDR2 FQGNSA. CDR3 sequence: CASSRSGNLYAETQYF. The CDR3 DNA sequence: TGTGCCAGCAGCCGGAGCGGGAACCTCTACGCAGAGACCCAGTACTTC.

This chain joins TRBV11-2 and TRBJ2-7; 8 bases map to TRBD1. The CDR3 covers 14 residues. Losses at the gene ends were 5 bases for V and 3 bases for J; bases not matched to a gene: 6. Germline V gene sequence: CDR1 SGHAT, CDR2 FQNNGV. The CDR3 region has the DNA TGTGCCAGCAGCACCGGACAGGGACACTACGAGCAGTACTTC. Translating it yields CASSTGQGHYEQYF.

This clonotype showed up just a few times. This chain's CDR3 is CASSEEGFWETQYF. The CDR3 region has the DNA TGTGCCAGCAGTGAAGAGGGTTTCTGGGAGACCCAGTACTTC. The gene calls are TRBV6-1 and TRBJ2-5; D gene ambiguous. Germline V CDR1 and CDR2: MNHNS, SASEGT. The CDR3 covers 14 residues. With 1 base removed from V and 5 bases from J, the gap between germline ends came to 11 bases.

This clonotype was seen only a few times. This rearrangement joins TRBV12-3 or TRBV12-4 to TRBJ2-6; 10 bases are shared with TRBD1. The CDR3 covers 17 residues. Germline trimming cut 5 bases from V and 2 bases from J; bases unmatched to any gene: 6. The CDR3 DNA reads as TGTGCCAGCAGTCCCGGACAGGGGGTGGCTGGGGCCAACGTCCTGACTTTC. Translating gives CASSPGQGVAGANVLTF.

This clonotype was seen more than once but under ten times. The genes are TRBV5-1 and TRBJ2-3, with D perhaps matching TRBD1 (6 bases). This CDR3 spans 16 amino acids. Trimming left V 1 base short and J 3 bases short, with 15 bases between. Looked up from germline, CDR1 is SGHRS and CDR2 is YFSETQ. The CDR3: CASSLSAGDGTDTQYF. CDR3 bases: TGCGCCAGCAGCTTGTCGGCAGGGGACGGAACAGATACGCAGTATTTT. The variable domain in full, completed from reference TRBV5-1 and TRBJ2-3, reads KAGVTQTPRYLIKTRGQQVTLSCSPISGHRSVSWYQQTPGQGLQFLFEYFSETQRNKGNFPGRFSGRQFSNSRSEMNVSTLELGDSALYLCASSLSAGDGTDTQYFGPGTRLTVL.

The CDR3: CASSREHYNEQFF. CDR3 DNA: TGCGCCAGCAGCCGAGAACACTACAATGAGCAGTTCTTC. The gene calls are TRBV5-1 and TRBJ2-1; D gene unclear. This CDR3 spans 13 amino acids. Germline CDR1 reads SGHRS; CDR2 reads YFSETQ. V lost 4 bases to trimming and J lost 3 bases, with 8 bases between them.